This T cell receptor (beta chain) is from a study of blood T cell repertoires in COVID-19. Sequencing used immunoSEQ multiplex PCR; TCRdb keeps in-frame clones, though not all of them. This table has some 100,000 clones, 75% to 90% appearing once. Trimming at V came to 3 bases and at J to 8 bases, leaving 7 bases not matched to a gene. In germline, CDR1 is SGHAT, CDR2 FQNNGV. This CDR3 contains 14 residues. The chain carries TRBV11-2 and TRBJ2-1; 7 nucleotides agree with TRBD2. Sequenced input: peripheral blood. This TCR was recovered from a woman between 50 and 59 years old with acute or convalescent COVID-19. The CDR3 nucleotides are TGTGCCAGCAGCTTTGGGGGGGGATCGGATGAGCAGTTCTTC. Translating it yields CASSFGGGSDEQFF. Filled out from reference TRBV11-2 and TRBJ2-1, the complete variable domain reads EAGVAQSPRYKIIEKRQSVAFWCNPISGHATLYWYQQILGQGPKLLIQFQNNGVVDDSQLPKDRFSAERLKGVDSTLKIQPAKLEDSAVYLCASSFGGGSDEQFFGPGTRLTVL.